This T cell receptor beta chain appears in the sequencing data of a study of Tregs in tolerant kidney transplant recipients. Across the study: A roughly 3-day belatacept mixed lymphocyte reaction, sometimes plus 5-day graft donor restimulation, preceded CD4+CD25+CD127- sorting.

After removal of 5 bases from V and 1 base from J, the junction contained 7 bases not matched to a gene. Germline CDR1 SEHNR, CDR2 FQNEAQ (reference sequence). The CDR3 has 15 amino acids. Only in-frame clones appear in the TCRdb table, and some are missing; sequencing was by immunoSEQ multiplex PCR. The sample consists of fewer than 20,000 clones, 61% of them appearing once. Points from the study as a whole: The small number of patients limits these findings pending further validation.

A remark on this clone: Its antigen is not identified.

The chain combines TRBV7-9 with TRBJ2-5, with 7 nucleotides matching TRBD2. This TCR derives from a human donor in good health. The material sequenced was Tregs from blood cultured with allogeneic cells. CDR3: CASSPHGGIQETQYF. In DNA, the CDR3 is TGTGCCAGCAGCCCTCACGGGGGGATCCAAGAGACCCAGTACTTC.